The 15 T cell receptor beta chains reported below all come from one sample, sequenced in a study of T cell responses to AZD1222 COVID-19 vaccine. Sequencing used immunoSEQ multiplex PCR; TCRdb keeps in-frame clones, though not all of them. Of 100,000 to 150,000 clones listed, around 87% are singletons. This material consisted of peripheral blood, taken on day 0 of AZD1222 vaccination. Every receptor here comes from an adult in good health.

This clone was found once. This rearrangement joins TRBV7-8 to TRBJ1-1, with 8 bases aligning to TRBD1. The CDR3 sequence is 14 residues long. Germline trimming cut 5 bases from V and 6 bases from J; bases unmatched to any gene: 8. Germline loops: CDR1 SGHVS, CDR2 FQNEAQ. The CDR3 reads CASSEQGEFSEAFF. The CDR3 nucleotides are TGTGCCAGCAGCGAACAGGGGGAGTTCTCTGAAGCTTTCTTT.

The CDR3 sequence is CATSSPGRGGNAAFF. CDR3 in DNA: TGTGCCACCAGCAGCCCGGGTCGTGGGGGCAACGCGGCTTTCTTT. The chain recombines TRBV15 with TRBJ1-1, with D perhaps matching TRBD1 (6 bases). The germline V gene has CDR1 LNHNV and CDR2 YYDKDF (reference sequence). This CDR3 is 15 amino acids long. V was trimmed by 3 bases and J by 11 bases, leaving 22 bases between them.

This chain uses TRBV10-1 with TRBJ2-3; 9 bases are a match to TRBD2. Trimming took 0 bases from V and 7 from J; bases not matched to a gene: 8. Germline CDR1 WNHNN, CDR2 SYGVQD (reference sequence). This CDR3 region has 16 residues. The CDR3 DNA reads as TGCGCCAGCAGTGAGTCCTTGGCGGGGGGGAGTAATACGCAGTATTTT. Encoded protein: CASSESLAGGSNTQYF.

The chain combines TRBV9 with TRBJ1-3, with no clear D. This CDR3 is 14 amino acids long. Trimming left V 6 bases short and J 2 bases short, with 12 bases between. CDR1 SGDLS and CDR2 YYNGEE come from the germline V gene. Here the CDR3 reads CASNLGNPGNTIYF. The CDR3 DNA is TGTGCCAGCAACTTGGGGAATCCTGGAAACACCATATATTTT.

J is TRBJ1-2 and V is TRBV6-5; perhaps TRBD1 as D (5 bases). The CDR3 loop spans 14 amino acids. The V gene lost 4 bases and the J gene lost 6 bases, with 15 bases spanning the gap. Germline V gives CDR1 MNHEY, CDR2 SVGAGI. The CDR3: CASSFLGGTDGYTF. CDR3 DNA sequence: TGTGCCAGCAGTTTCCTAGGAGGGACGGATGGCTACACCTTC.

CDR3 sequence reads: CSVEGLPLAKNIQYF. The CDR3 DNA sequence: TGCAGCGTTGAAGGACTACCCTTAGCCAAAAACATTCAGTACTTC. V gene TRBV29-1 combines with J gene TRBJ2-4; a weak D match, TRBD2 (5 bases). Deletions cut 1 base from V and 0 bases from J, with 10 bases between. CDR1 and CDR2 (germline): SQVTM, ANQGSEA. This CDR3 region has 15 residues.

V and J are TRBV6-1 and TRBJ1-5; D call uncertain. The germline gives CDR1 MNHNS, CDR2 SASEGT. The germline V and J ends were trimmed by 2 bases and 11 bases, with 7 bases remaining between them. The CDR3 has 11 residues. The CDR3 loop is CASSESKAQHF. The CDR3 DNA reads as TGTGCCAGCAGTGAAAGCAAGGCCCAGCATTTT.

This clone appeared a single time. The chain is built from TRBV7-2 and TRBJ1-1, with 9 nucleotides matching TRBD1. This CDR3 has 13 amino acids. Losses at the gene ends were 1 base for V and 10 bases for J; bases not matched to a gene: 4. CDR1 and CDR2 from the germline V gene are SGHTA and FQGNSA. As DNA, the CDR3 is TGTGCCAGCAGCTTAGACAGGGGGCAGTTAGCTTTCTTT. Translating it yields CASSLDRGQLAFF.

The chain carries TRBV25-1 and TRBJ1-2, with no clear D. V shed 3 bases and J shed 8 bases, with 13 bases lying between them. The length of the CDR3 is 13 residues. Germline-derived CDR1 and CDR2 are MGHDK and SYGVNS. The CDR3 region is CASSDPGPMGYTF. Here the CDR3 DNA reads TGTGCCAGCAGTGACCCCGGGCCGATGGGCTACACCTTC.

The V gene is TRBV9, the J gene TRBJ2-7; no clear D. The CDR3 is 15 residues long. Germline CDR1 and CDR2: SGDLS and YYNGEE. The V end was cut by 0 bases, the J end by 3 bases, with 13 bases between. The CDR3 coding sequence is TGTGCCAGCAGCGTAGGTCCTGCGGCTAGCTACGAGCAGTACTTC. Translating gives CASSVGPAASYEQYF.

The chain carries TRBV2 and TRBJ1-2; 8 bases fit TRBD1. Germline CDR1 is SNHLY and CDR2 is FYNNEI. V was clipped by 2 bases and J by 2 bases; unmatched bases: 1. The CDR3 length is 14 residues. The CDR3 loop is CASSERQGNYGYTF. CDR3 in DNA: TGTGCCAGCAGTGAAAGACAGGGGAACTATGGCTACACCTTC.

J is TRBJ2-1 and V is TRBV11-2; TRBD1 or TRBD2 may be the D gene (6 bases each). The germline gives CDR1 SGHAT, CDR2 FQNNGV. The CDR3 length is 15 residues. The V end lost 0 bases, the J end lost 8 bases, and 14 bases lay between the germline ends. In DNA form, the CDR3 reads TGTGCCAGCAGCTTAGAGGGGGGCAGGGGCGATGAGCAGTTCTTC. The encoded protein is CASSLEGGRGDEQFF.

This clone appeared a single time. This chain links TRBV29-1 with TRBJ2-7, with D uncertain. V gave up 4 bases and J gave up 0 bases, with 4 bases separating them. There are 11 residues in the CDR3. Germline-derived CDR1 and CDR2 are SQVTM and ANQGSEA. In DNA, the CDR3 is TGCAGCGTTGGCGACTCCTACGAGCAGTACTTC. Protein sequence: CSVGDSYEQYF.

This CDR3 is CASSTGTGNTIYF. As DNA, the CDR3 is TGTGCCAGTAGTACGGGAACTGGAAACACCATATATTTT. The gene calls are TRBV19 and TRBJ1-3; D gene uncertain. The CDR3 consists of 13 residues. The germline CDR1 and CDR2 sequences are LNHDA and SQIVND (reference sequence). Trimming took 4 bases from V and 2 from J, leaving 6 bases between them.

This chain's CDR3 is CATSDAGTENTGELFF. In DNA form, the CDR3 reads TGTGCCACCAGTGATGCCGGGACAGAAAACACCGGGGAGCTGTTTTTT. V usage is TRBV24-1 and J usage is TRBJ2-2; 7 bases match TRBD1. Trimming took 3 bases from V and 2 from J; bases not matched to a gene: 5. This CDR3 region has 16 residues. Germline assignment: CDR1 KGHDR and CDR2 SFDVKD.